In this sample, the clone carrying this TCR beta chain turned up a few times. The sample belongs to a study of cytomegalovirus exposure and HLA in healthy donors. The wider study: Genetic ancestry analysis placed around 76% of the roughly 400 donors that were genotyped in the Caucasian-associated cluster.

V shed 1 base and J 4 bases; nucleotides not matched to a gene: 1. Germline lookup yields CDR1 MNHEY and CDR2 SVGAGI. The CDR3 is 15 residues long. Use of 60 Vbeta and 13 Jbeta primers characterized the PCR. Using immunoSEQ multiplex PCR, the repertoire was profiled, and TCRdb retains in-frame clones only, with some absent. The sample shows approximately 190,000 clones, around 85% of them seen only once. This chain joins TRBV6-5 and TRBJ1-4, with 9 bases that match TRBD1. The sequenced sample consisted of PBMCs. The receptor was derived from a man between 50 and 59 years old in good health and CMV-seronegative. The CDR3 loop is CASSYLTGGNEKLFF. CDR3 coding DNA: TGTGCCAGCAGTTACTTGACAGGGGGTAATGAAAAACTGTTTTTT.